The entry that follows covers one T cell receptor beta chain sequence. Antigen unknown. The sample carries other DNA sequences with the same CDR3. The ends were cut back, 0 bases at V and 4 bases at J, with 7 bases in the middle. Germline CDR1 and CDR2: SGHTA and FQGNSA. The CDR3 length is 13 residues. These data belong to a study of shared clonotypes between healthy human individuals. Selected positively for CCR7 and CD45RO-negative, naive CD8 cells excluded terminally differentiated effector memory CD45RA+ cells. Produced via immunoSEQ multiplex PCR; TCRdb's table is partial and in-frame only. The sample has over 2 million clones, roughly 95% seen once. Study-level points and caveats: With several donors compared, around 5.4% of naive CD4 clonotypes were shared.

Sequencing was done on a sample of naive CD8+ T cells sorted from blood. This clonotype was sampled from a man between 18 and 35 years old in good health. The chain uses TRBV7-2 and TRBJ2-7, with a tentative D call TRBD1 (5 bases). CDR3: CASSLAGPYEQYF. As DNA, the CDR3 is TGTGCCAGCAGCTTAGCGGGGCCATACGAGCAGTACTTC.